This record looks at one T cell receptor beta chain sequence and its context. With UMIs, 5'RACE template switching was used to make TCR beta cDNA. With the 5' RACE reads reprocessed, TCRdb shows one record per CDR3 protein and no DNA. This sample's clone table lists approximately 460,000 distinct CDR3 sequences. The data belong to a study of T cells expressing NK-cell markers. Overall study: Serological testing identified most of the eight sequenced donors as HCMV-seropositive and one as seronegative.

Germline V gene data show CDR1 as SGHRS and CDR2 as YFSETQ. CDR3 length: 15 amino acids. The source of this sequence is a woman between 18 and 69 years old in good health. The chain is built from TRBV5-1 and TRBJ1-1; the D call from TCRdb, TRBD1, cannot be confirmed without DNA. Sequenced material: blood T cells: a sorted CD56 or NKG2C T cell subset, CD4+ or CD8+ T cells, or bulk PBMC T cells (not recorded which). The CDR3 is CASSPAGQLNTEAFF.